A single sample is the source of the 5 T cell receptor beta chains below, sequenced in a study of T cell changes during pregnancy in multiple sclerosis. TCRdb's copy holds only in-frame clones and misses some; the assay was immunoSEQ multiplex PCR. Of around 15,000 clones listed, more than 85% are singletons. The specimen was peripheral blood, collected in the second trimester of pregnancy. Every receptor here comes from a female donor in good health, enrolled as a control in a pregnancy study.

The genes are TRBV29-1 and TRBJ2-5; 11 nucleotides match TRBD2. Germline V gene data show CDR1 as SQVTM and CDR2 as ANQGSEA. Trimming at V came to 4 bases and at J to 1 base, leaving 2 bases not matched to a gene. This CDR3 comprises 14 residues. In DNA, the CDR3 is TGCAGCGTTGCAGGGACTAGCGGCCAAGAGACCCAGTACTTC. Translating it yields CSVAGTSGQETQYF.

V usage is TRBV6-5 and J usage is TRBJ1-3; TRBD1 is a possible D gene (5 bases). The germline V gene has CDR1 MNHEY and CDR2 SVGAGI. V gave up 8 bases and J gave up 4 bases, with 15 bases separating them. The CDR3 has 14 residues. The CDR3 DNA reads TGTGCCAGCCACCGGGGGGTCGGCGGAAACACCATATATTTT. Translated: CASHRGVGGNTIYF.

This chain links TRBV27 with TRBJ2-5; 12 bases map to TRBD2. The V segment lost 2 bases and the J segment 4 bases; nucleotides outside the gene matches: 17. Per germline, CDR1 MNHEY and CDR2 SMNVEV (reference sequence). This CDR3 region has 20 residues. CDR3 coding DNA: TGTGCCAGCAGTTTAACGGCTCTTCTAGCGGGAGGGCCCGGAGGAGAGACCCAGTACTTC. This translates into CASSLTALLAGGPGGETQYF.

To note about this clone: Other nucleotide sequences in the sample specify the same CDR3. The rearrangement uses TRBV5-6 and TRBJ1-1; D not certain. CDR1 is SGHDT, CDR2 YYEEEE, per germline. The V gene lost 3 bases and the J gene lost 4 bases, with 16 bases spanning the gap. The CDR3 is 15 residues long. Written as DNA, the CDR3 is TGTGCCAGCAGCTGGGAGCAGGTATTGAGCACTGAAGCTTTCTTT. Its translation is CASSWEQVLSTEAFF.

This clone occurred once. The CDR3 nucleotides read TGCAGCGTTTCCCAGGGGTTCGGCAATCAGCCCCAGCATTTT. It codes for CSVSQGFGNQPQHF. The V and J genes are TRBV29-1 and TRBJ1-5, with D perhaps TRBD1 (6 bases). This CDR3 is 14 amino acids long. V was shortened by 5 bases and J by 2 bases, with 13 bases between the two germline ends. Germline CDR1 SQVTM, CDR2 ANQGSEA.